Here is one T cell receptor beta chain with its context. Its matching antigen is unknown. Sorted-subset replicate PCR reactions were performed with roughly 200 ng DNA, corresponding to about 32,000 T cell genomes. How the authors handled the data: ImmunoSEQ gave junction-only sequences without quality scores, so filtering differed. Sequencing used immunoSEQ multiplex PCR; TCRdb keeps in-frame clones, though not all of them. That table furnishes V, J and clone size, whereas the DNA furnished D and trimming. Of some 660,000 clones in the sample, about three quarters were seen once. Free of recent acute infections or vaccinations, the donors were healthy HIV-negative adults. The data were taken from a study of shared clonotypes between healthy human individuals. Findings and caveats of the study: Estimated richness values were generally larger in naive subsets than in memory subsets.

V shed 6 bases and J shed 7 bases, with 16 bases lying between them. Germline V CDR1 and CDR2: SEHNR, FQNEAQ (reference sequence). This CDR3 is built from 14 residues. This TCR came from a woman in her 30s in good health. Sequenced: memory CD4+ T cells sorted from blood. Described subset: CD45RA-negative fraction. V gene TRBV7-9 combines with J gene TRBJ2-1; a possible D gene is TRBD1 (6 bases). The CDR3 loop is CASSRTELRNEQFF. CDR3 nucleotides: TGTGCCAGCAGTAGGACAGAGCTTCGGAATGAGCAGTTCTTC. Complete variable domain (other parts from reference TRBV7-9 and TRBJ2-1): DTGVSQNPRHKITKRGQNVTFRCDPISEHNRLYWYRQTLGQGPEFLTYFQNEAQLEKSRLLSDRFSAERPKGSFSTLEIQRTEQGDSAMYLCASSRTELRNEQFFGPGTRLTVL.